A single sample gave rise to the 10 T cell receptor beta chains below, sequenced in a study of T cells after yellow fever vaccination. A single record per CDR3 protein comes from TCRdb applying MiXCR to the 5' RACE reads. This table holds 350,000 to 450,000 distinct CDR3 sequences, 6.2% found once. The sequencing here drew on PBMCs, taken 5 days after the yellow fever booster vaccination. The receptors were sampled from a man under 40 who received the YFV17D yellow fever vaccine.

In this sample, this clonotype turned up a few times. The J gene is TRBJ2-7, the V gene TRBV7-9; 8 nucleotides agree with TRBD1. This CDR3 has 15 residues. V gave up 3 bases and J gave up 2 bases; unmatched junction bases: 6. Germline V gene sequence: CDR1 SEHNR, CDR2 FQNEAQ (reference sequence). CDR3 residues: CASSFGGRGPYEQYF. Written as DNA, the CDR3 is TGTGCCAGCAGCTTTGGGGGCAGGGGGCCCTACGAGCAGTACTTC.

This clonotype was recorded at least ten times. This chain connects TRBV5-5 to TRBJ2-3, with TRBD2 as a possible D gene (5 bases). V was pared by 6 bases and J by 6 bases, with 14 bases between. The CDR3 consists of 13 residues. Per the germline V gene, CDR1 is SGHKS and CDR2 is YYEKEE (reference sequence). CDR3 sequence: CASNHLAEDTQYF. The CDR3 DNA is TGTGCCAGCAACCATCTAGCTGAGGATACGCAGTATTTT.

This clonotype was detected ten times or more. V is TRBV5-1 and J is TRBJ2-7, with 9 positions matching TRBD2. V shed 2 bases and J 4 bases; nucleotides not matched to a gene: 7. The CDR3 sequence is 15 residues long. Per the germline V gene, CDR1 is SGHRS and CDR2 is YFSETQ. CDR3 sequence: CASSFGAGGGYEQYF. The CDR3 DNA follows: TGCGCCAGCAGCTTTGGAGCGGGAGGAGGGTACGAGCAGTACTTC.

This clonotype was counted ten times or more. CDR3 DNA: TGCAGTGCTAGAGCCGGGGACTACCGGGATGAGCAGTTCTTC. Amino acids: CSARAGDYRDEQFF. The chain employs TRBV20-1 and TRBJ2-1, with 7 bases matching TRBD2. CDR1 and CDR2 (germline): DFQATT, SNEGSKA (reference sequence). CDR3 size: 14 residues. J lost 8 bases, V lost 1 base, and 8 bases had no gene match.

This clonotype has ten or more counts. The chain employs TRBV7-8 and TRBJ2-7; D remains ambiguous. V lost 5 bases, J lost 4 bases, and 6 bases lay in between. Germline CDR1 reads SGHVS; CDR2 reads FQNEAQ. The CDR3 loop spans 11 amino acids. For the CDR3, the DNA is TGTGCCAGCAGCAAGGATTACGAGCAGTACTTC. Protein: CASSKDYEQYF.

This clonotype was found many times. J is TRBJ2-7 and V is TRBV7-2; tentatively, D is TRBD2 (5 bases). Germline V gives CDR1 SGHTA, CDR2 FQGNSA. This CDR3 is 14 amino acids long. Trimming left V 1 base short and J 7 bases short, with 14 bases between. Here the CDR3 reads CASSLGLATLEQYF. For the CDR3, the DNA is TGTGCCAGCAGCTTAGGGTTAGCGACGTTGGAGCAGTACTTC. Filled out from reference TRBV7-2 and TRBJ2-7, the complete variable domain reads GAGVSQSPSNKVTEKGKDVELRCDPISGHTALYWYRQSLGQGLEFLIYFQGNSAPDKSGLPSDRFSAERTGGSVSTLTIQRTQQEDSAVYLCASSLGLATLEQYFGPGTRLTVT.

Remarks on this clonotype: The junction differs from germline at one of its ends, possibly a read error. The V gene is TRBV20-1, the J gene TRBJ2-6; weak D call: TRBD1 (6 bases). The CDR3 contains 16 residues. Germline CDR1 is DFQATT and CDR2 is SNEGSKA (reference sequence). The CDR3 here is CCANGDIHSGANVLTF. The CDR3 DNA is TGCTGTGCTAACGGGGACATACACTCTGGGGCCAACGTCCTGACTTTC.

This clonotype was seen at least ten times. The chain employs TRBV5-6 and TRBJ1-1; no definite D call. CDR3 length: 11 residues. Germline lookup yields CDR1 SGHDT and CDR2 YYEEEE. Trimming took 5 bases from V and 4 from J, leaving 6 bases between them. The DNA for the CDR3 is TGTGCCAGCAGGTTAGGCACTGAAGCTTTCTTT. It yields the protein CASRLGTEAFF. The whole variable domain, filled in from reference TRBV5-6 and TRBJ1-1, reads DAGVTQSPTHLIKTRGQQVTLRCSPKSGHDTVSWYQQALGQGPQFIFQYYEEEERQRGNFPDRFSGHQFPNYSSELNVNALLLGDSALYLCASRLGTEAFFGQGTRLTVV.

V and J are TRBV2 and TRBJ2-3; the D is unclear. V lost 5 bases to trimming and J lost 6 bases, with 15 bases between them. The CDR3 has 14 residues. The germline CDR1 and CDR2 sequences are SNHLY and FYNNEI. The CDR3 protein is CASSPRDFLDTQYF. Here the CDR3 DNA reads TGTGCCAGCAGTCCCCGCGACTTCCTCGATACGCAGTATTTT.

This clonotype was found many times. The rearrangement joins TRBV12-3 or TRBV12-4 to TRBJ2-7; 7 bases map to TRBD2. Unmatched junction bases numbered 7, after V lost 6 bases and J lost 5 bases. CDR3 length: 13 amino acids. The CDR3 loop is CASRTSLGDEQYF. In nucleotides, the CDR3 is TGTGCCAGCAGGACTAGCTTAGGGGACGAGCAGTACTTC.